This T cell receptor beta chain emerged from a study of blood T cell repertoires in COVID-19. About the research overall: The United States, Italy and Spain provided the acute and convalescent COVID-19 samples.

V lost 7 bases, J lost 2 bases, and 7 bases stayed unmatched. There are 15 residues in the CDR3. Germline loops: CDR1 KGHDR, CDR2 SFDVKD. Original methodology: Estimates of nucleated cell counts were drawn from the amplification of reference gene primers. Generated by immunoSEQ multiplex PCR, the TCRdb table keeps only in-frame clones and is missing some. V and J calls and clone size are copied from that table; D and trimming were computed from the DNA. This table has about 15,000 clones, around 73% appearing once. The sequence was obtained from a boy between 2 and 15 years old with active or convalescent COVID-19. This chain connects TRBV24-1 to TRBJ2-5, with 9 bases aligning to TRBD2. The sequenced material came from peripheral blood. The chain's CDR3 is CATSDSGRLQETQYF. In nucleotides, the CDR3 is TGTGCCACCAGCGACAGCGGGAGGTTACAAGAGACCCAGTACTTC.